Below are 12 T cell receptor beta chains sequenced from a single sample in a study of cytotoxic CD8 clonotypes in ibrutinib-treated CLL. Measured with immunoSEQ multiplex PCR; TCRdb has only the in-frame clones, and not every one. The data contain roughly 16,000 clones, 50% to 75% of them seen just once; the ten biggest clones take up about 25%. Source: PBMCs, taken after 12 months of ibrutinib treatment. These receptors all stem from a human donor with chronic lymphocytic leukemia.

This chain joins TRBV28 and TRBJ2-1; tentative D call: TRBD2 (5 bases). There are 12 residues in the CDR3. V lost 6 bases, J lost 14 bases, and 17 bases lay in between. Germline CDR1 and CDR2: MDHEN and SYDVKM. The CDR3 protein is CASSFYREQKFF. CDR3 nucleotide sequence: TGTGCCAGCAGCTTCTATCGGGAACAGAAGTTCTTC.

This clone was seen only once. This chain joins TRBV12-5 and TRBJ2-1, with 7 positions matching TRBD1. V trimming: 4 bases; J trimming: 7 bases; junction bases outside the gene matches: 10. CDR1 is LGHNT and CDR2 is FRNRAP in the germline V gene. The CDR3 consists of 15 residues. The DNA for the CDR3 is TGTGCTAGTGGTTCTTCGACAGGGTGGTTGAATGAGCAGTTCTTC. Translated, it gives CASGSSTGWLNEQFF.

V and J are TRBV28 and TRBJ2-2; 9 bases align to TRBD2. Germline trimming cut 2 bases from V and 4 bases from J; bases unmatched to any gene: 5. This CDR3 is 16 amino acids long. Germline CDR1 reads MDHEN; CDR2 reads SYDVKM. Here the CDR3 reads CASSLDGGRATGELFF. CDR3 bases: TGTGCCAGCAGTTTAGATGGCGGGAGGGCCACCGGGGAGCTGTTTTTT.

The V and J genes are TRBV7-3 and TRBJ2-3; D is ambiguous. V was pared by 5 bases and J by 4 bases, with 10 bases between. CDR1 SGHTA and CDR2 FQGTGA come from the germline V gene. CDR3 length: 13 residues. CDR3: CASSQEYSDTQYF. The CDR3 nucleotides are TGTGCCAGCAGCCAAGAATACTCAGATACGCAGTATTTT.

This clone has more than one count but fewer than ten. The chain is built from TRBV5-1 and TRBJ2-2; TRBD1 aligns across 8 bases. There are 14 residues in the CDR3. Trimming took 3 bases from V and 7 from J; bases not matched to a gene: 5. Looked up from germline, CDR1 is SGHRS and CDR2 is YFSETQ. The CDR3 DNA follows: TGCGCCAGCAGCTGGACAGGGTACGGCGGGGAGCTGTTTTTT. This translates into CASSWTGYGGELFF.

V and J are TRBV28 and TRBJ2-3, with D possibly matching TRBD1 (6 bases). The V end was cut by 4 bases, the J end by 5 bases, with 19 bases between. CDR3 length: 16 amino acids. From germline, CDR1 is MDHEN and CDR2 SYDVKM. The CDR3 sequence: CASSSLDYQGKDTQYF. CDR3 sequence (DNA): TGTGCCAGCAGTTCACTCGACTACCAGGGGAAAGATACGCAGTATTTT. The full variable domain, completed using reference TRBV28 and TRBJ2-3, is DVKVTQSSRYLVKRTGEKVFLECVQDMDHENMFWYRQDPGLGLRLIYFSYDVKMKEKGDIPEGYSVSREKKERFSLILESASTNQTSMYLCASSSLDYQGKDTQYFGPGTRLTVL.

The rearrangement links TRBV28 to TRBJ2-7, with D tentatively TRBD1 (6 bases). CDR1 MDHEN and CDR2 SYDVKM come from the germline V gene. The CDR3 spans 13 residues. The ends were cut back, 5 bases at V and 4 bases at J, with 12 bases in the middle. The DNA for the CDR3 is TGTGCCAGCAGTCCAGGGGCGCAGTACGAGCAGTACTTC. Amino acids: CASSPGAQYEQYF.

This clone was seen more than once but under ten times. CDR3 bases: TGTGCCAGCAGCCGGTCCCGGGACAGGGCAGCTAACTATGGCTACACCTTC. Protein: CASSRSRDRAANYGYTF. The chain uses TRBV14 and TRBJ1-2; 9 positions match TRBD1. The CDR3 runs to 17 residues. Germline V gene sequence: CDR1 SGHDN, CDR2 FVKESK. V lost 4 bases, J lost 0 bases, and 9 bases stayed unmatched.

The rearrangement links TRBV7-3 to TRBJ2-6; TRBD1 matches at 9 bases. Germline V gives CDR1 SGHTA, CDR2 FQGTGA. This CDR3 is 17 amino acids long. V lost 5 bases and J lost 3; bases outside the gene matches: 8. The CDR3 region is CASSPQGAVSGANVLTF. The CDR3 DNA follows: TGTGCCAGCAGCCCACAGGGGGCAGTAAGTGGGGCCAACGTCCTGACTTTC.

The chain links TRBV7-3 to TRBJ2-1, with 7 bases matching TRBD2. Germline trimming cut 2 bases from V and 3 bases from J; bases unmatched to any gene: 4. The CDR3 extends over 15 amino acids. Per the germline V gene, CDR1 is SGHTA and CDR2 is FQGTGA. The CDR3 DNA sequence: TGTGCCAGCAGCTTAGCGGGAGCTGACTACAATGAGCAGTTCTTC. Protein sequence: CASSLAGADYNEQFF.

This chain connects TRBV5-1 to TRBJ2-3; D uncertain. V was pared by 2 bases and J by 0 bases, with 10 bases between. The CDR3 covers 15 residues. Looked up from germline, CDR1 is SGHRS and CDR2 is YFSETQ. CDR3 sequence reads: CASSLDTKSTDTQYF. The CDR3 coding sequence is TGCGCCAGCAGCTTAGACACAAAAAGCACAGATACGCAGTATTTT.

V gene TRBV28 combines with J gene TRBJ1-1; 7 bases match TRBD1. CDR3 length equals 13 residues. From germline, CDR1 is MDHEN and CDR2 SYDVKM. V was clipped by 4 bases and J by 1 base; unmatched bases: 0. The CDR3 spells CASSWDRNTEAFF. The CDR3 DNA reads TGTGCCAGCAGTTGGGACAGGAACACTGAAGCTTTCTTT.